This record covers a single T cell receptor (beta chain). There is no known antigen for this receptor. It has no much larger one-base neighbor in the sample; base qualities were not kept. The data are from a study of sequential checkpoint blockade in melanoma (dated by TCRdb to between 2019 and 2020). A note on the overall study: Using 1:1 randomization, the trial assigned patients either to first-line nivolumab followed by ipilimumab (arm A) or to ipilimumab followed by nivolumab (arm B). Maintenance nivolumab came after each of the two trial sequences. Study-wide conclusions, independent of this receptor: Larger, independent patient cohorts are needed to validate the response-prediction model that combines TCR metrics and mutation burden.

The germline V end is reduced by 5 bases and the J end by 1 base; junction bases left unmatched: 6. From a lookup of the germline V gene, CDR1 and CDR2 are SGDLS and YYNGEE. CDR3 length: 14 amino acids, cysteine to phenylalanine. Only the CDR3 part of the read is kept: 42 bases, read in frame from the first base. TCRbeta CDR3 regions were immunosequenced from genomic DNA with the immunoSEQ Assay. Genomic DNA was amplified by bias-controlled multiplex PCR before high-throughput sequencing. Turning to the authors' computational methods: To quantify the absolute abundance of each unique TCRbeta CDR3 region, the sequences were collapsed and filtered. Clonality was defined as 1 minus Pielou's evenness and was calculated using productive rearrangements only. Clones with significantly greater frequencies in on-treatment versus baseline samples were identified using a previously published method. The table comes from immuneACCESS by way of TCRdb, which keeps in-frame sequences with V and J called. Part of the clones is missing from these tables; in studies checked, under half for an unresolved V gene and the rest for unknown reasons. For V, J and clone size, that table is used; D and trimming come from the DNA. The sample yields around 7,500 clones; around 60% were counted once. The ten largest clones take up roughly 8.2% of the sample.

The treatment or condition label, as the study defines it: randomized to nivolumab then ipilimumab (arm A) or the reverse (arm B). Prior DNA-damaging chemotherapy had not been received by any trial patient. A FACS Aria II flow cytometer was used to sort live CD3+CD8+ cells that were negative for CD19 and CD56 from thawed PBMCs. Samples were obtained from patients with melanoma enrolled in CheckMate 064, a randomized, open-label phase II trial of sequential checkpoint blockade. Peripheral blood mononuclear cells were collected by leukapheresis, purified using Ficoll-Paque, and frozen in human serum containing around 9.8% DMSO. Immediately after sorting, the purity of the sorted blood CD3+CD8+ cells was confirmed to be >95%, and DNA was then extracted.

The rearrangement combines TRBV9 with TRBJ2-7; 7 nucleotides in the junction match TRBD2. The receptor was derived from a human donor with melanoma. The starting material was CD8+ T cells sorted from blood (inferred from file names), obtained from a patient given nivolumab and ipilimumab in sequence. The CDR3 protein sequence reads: CASSPSGTSYEQYF. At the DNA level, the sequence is TGTGCCAGCAGTCCCAGCGGGACTTCCTACGAGCAGTACTTC.